The clone carrying this T cell receptor beta chain was counted only a few times. Its antigen is not known. Trimming pared 0 bases from V and 7 bases from J, leaving 1 base between. From germline, CDR1 is MNHEY and CDR2 SVGAGI. This CDR3 is 11 amino acids long. Carried by the TCR beta cDNA libraries were unique molecular identifiers. TCRdb independently ran MiXCR on the PCR reads; one entry per CDR3 protein. Found here are approximately 570,000 distinct CDR3 sequences, about 44% of them singletons; the top ten hold roughly 1.8%. These data are taken from a study of post-analysis software for immune sequencing data. Study results and caveats: The normalized Chao1 diversity of multiple sclerosis patients was significantly lower than that of controls. Patients had higher frequencies than controls of a handful of TRBV segments, including TRBV5-6, TRBV5-1 and TRBV20-1.

What was sequenced was blood. This sequence joins TRBV6-5 and TRBJ2-1; D unresolved. The sequence came from a girl aged 10 to 17 with multiple sclerosis. The CDR3 region is CASSYSNEQFF. Here the CDR3 DNA reads TGTGCCAGCAGTTACTCTAATGAGCAGTTCTTC.